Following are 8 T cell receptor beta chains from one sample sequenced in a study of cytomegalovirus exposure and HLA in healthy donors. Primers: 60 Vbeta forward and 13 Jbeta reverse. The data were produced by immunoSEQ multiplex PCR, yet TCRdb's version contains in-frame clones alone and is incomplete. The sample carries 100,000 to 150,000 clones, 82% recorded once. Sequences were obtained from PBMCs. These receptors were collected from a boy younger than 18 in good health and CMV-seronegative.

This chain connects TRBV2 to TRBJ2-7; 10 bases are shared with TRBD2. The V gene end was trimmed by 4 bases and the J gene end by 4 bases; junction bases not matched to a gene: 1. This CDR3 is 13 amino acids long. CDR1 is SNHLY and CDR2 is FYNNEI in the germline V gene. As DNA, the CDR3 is TGTGCCAGCAGTGGAGCGGGAGGGTACGAGCAGTACTTC. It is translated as CASSGAGGYEQYF. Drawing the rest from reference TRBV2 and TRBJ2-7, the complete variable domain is EPEVTQTPSHQVTQMGQEVILRCVPISNHLYFYWYRQILGQKVEFLVSFYNNEISEKSEIFDDQFSVERPDGSNFTLKIRSTKLEDSAMYFCASSGAGGYEQYFGPGTRLTVT.

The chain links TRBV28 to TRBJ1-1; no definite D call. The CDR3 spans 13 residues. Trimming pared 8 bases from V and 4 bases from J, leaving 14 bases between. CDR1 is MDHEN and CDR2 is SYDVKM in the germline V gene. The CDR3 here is CASLRGGGTEAFF. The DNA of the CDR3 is TGTGCCAGCTTGCGGGGTGGCGGCACTGAAGCTTTCTTT.

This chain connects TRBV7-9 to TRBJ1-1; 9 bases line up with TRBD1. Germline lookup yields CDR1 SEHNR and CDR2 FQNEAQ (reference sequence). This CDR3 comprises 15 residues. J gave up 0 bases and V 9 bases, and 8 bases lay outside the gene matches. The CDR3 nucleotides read TGTGCCAGTCGGGGACAGGGTCGTGTGAACACTGAAGCTTTCTTT. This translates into CASRGQGRVNTEAFF.

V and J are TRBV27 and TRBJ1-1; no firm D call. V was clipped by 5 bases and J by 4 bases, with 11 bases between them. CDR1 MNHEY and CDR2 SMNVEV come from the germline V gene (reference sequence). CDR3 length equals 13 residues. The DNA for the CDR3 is TGTGCCAGCAGTCCCCGACTGTTCACTGAAGCTTTCTTT. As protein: CASSPRLFTEAFF.

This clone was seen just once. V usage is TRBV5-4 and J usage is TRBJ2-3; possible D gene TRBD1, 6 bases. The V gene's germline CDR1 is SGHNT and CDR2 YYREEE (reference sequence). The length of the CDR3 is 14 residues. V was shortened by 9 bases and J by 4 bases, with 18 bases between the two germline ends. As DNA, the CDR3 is TGTGCCATTTGGAAGGGGGAGTTCCCAGATACGCAGTATTTT. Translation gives CAIWKGEFPDTQYF.

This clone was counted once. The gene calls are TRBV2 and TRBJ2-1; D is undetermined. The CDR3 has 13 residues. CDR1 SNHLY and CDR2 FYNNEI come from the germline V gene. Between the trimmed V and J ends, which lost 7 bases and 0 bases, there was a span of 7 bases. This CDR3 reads CASKEFSYNEQFF. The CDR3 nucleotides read TGTGCCAGCAAGGAGTTCTCCTACAATGAGCAGTTCTTC.

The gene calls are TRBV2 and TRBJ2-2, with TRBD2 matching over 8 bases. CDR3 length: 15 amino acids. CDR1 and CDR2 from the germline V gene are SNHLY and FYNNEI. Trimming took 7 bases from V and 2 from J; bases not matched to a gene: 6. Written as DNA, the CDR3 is TGTGCCAGCAAGGCTCTAGCGGGCAACACCGGGGAGCTGTTTTTT. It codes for CASKALAGNTGELFF.

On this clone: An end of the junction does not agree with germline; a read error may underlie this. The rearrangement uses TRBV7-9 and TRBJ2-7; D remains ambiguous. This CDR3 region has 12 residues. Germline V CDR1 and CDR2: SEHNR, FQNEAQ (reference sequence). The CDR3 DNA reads TGTTCCAGCAGCCCCACTGTCTACGAGCAGTACTTC. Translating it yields CSSSPTVYEQYF.